This TCR beta chain was profiled in a study of T cell responses to AZD1222 COVID-19 vaccine. Losses at the gene ends were 6 bases for V and 5 bases for J; bases not matched to a gene: 11. The CDR3 length is 15 residues. Germline CDR1 reads MNHEY; CDR2 reads SMNVEV (reference sequence). Sequencing was performed with immunoSEQ multiplex PCR; in TCRdb, only in-frame clones are kept and a portion is missing. The sample gives 120,000 to 150,000 clones, about 82% of which show up once; approximately 4.7% is in the top ten. V usage is TRBV27 and J usage is TRBJ2-3, with 7 bases fitting TRBD1. Sample: peripheral blood, taken 28 days after the second AZD1222 dose. The origin of this receptor is an adult who received the AZD1222 COVID-19 vaccine. In DNA form, the CDR3 reads TGTGCCAGCAGCTTTCACAGGGGACGTGGAGATACGCAGTATTTT. Its translation is CASSFHRGRGDTQYF.